These 26 T cell receptor beta chains came from one sample sequenced in a study of Ad26.COV2.S vaccination and SARS-CoV-2 variants. Treatment denoted: 15 to 20 received Ad26.COV2.S at low or high dose, single or two shots; several received placebo; per-sample allocation not given. Each sample was drawn 63 days after the first injection (of vaccine or placebo). The protocol was immunoSEQ multiplex PCR, while the TCRdb copy is restricted to in-frame clones and leaves out a portion. The table shows about 680,000 clones, with about 89% occurring only once. The material was peripheral blood, obtained in a trial of Ad26.COV2.S vaccine versus placebo. The receptors stem from a person aged 18 to 65 who received the Ad26.COV2.S COVID-19 vaccine or a placebo.

The chain joins TRBV3-1 (or the pseudogene TRBV3-2) to TRBJ1-4, with 9 bases that match TRBD1. The CDR3 is 16 amino acids. V trimming: 5 bases; J trimming: 7 bases; junction bases outside the gene matches: 11. Per germline, CDR1 LGHDT and CDR2 YNNKEL (reference sequence). The CDR3 loop is CASSTQDRGRGEKLFF. CDR3 nucleotide sequence: TGTGCCAGCAGCACGCAGGACAGGGGCCGAGGTGAAAAACTGTTTTTT.

The rearrangement joins TRBV9 to TRBJ1-4; D unresolved. V was clipped by 4 bases and J by 7 bases, with 17 bases between them. This CDR3 contains 15 residues. The germline V gene has CDR1 SGDLS and CDR2 YYNGEE. In nucleotides, the CDR3 is TGTGCCAGCAGCCCCCCGGGCCCCCTTGGTGAAAAACTGTTTTTT. Protein product: CASSPPGPLGEKLFF.

This chain uses TRBV27 with TRBJ2-7; 10 nucleotides match TRBD1. Germline V gives CDR1 MNHEY, CDR2 SMNVEV (reference sequence). The CDR3 consists of 13 residues. The V segment lost 8 bases and the J segment 5 bases; nucleotides outside the gene matches: 6. This chain's CDR3 is CASGRDRGHEQYF. The DNA of the CDR3 is TGTGCCAGCGGCCGGGACAGGGGACACGAGCAGTACTTC.

This rearrangement joins TRBV7-3 to TRBJ1-2; perhaps TRBD1 as D (6 bases). Germline CDR1 reads SGHTA; CDR2 reads FQGTGA. The CDR3 is made up of 14 amino acids. V was shortened by 5 bases and J by 2 bases, with 12 bases between the two germline ends. Here the CDR3 reads CASSPGTNNYGYTF. CDR3 DNA sequence: TGTGCCAGCAGCCCCGGGACAAACAACTATGGCTACACCTTC.

The chain uses TRBV2 and TRBJ2-3; D may be TRBD1 (6 bases). This CDR3 comprises 12 residues. V lost 10 bases and J lost 5, with 13 bases in between. The V gene's germline CDR1 is SNHLY and CDR2 FYNNEI. CDR3 sequence (DNA): TGTGCCACCAGGGGTGGTGGAGATACGCAGTATTTT. It yields the protein CATRGGGDTQYF.

V is TRBV5-1 and J is TRBJ2-2, with D perhaps being TRBD1 or TRBD2 (5 bases each). Trimming took 3 bases from V and 5 from J, leaving 8 bases between them. Germline-derived CDR1 and CDR2 are SGHRS and YFSETQ. CDR3 length: 13 amino acids. The CDR3 reads CASSWGLTGELFF. The CDR3 DNA reads as TGCGCCAGCAGCTGGGGGTTAACCGGGGAGCTGTTTTTT. The entire variable domain, with the rest obtained from reference TRBV5-1 and TRBJ2-2, is as follows: KAGVTQTPRYLIKTRGQQVTLSCSPISGHRSVSWYQQTPGQGLQFLFEYFSETQRNKGNFPGRFSGRQFSNSRSEMNVSTLELGDSALYLCASSWGLTGELFFGEGSRLTVL.

V and J are TRBV7-8 and TRBJ2-6; TRBD2 agrees at 9 bases. Germline CDR1 reads SGHVS; CDR2 reads FQNEAQ. The CDR3 contains 19 residues. Trimming cost V 1 base and J 0 bases; bases outside gene matches: 7. This chain's CDR3 is CASSLGASGGFSGANVLTF. The CDR3 nucleotides read TGTGCCAGCAGCTTAGGTGCCAGCGGGGGGTTCTCTGGGGCCAACGTCCTGACTTTC.

The genes are TRBV27 and TRBJ1-5, with TRBD1 as a possible D gene (6 bases). This CDR3 is built from 14 residues. V gave up 8 bases and J gave up 0 bases, with 11 bases separating them. Germline V lookup: CDR1 MNHEY, CDR2 SMNVEV (reference sequence). CDR3 amino acids: CASRGGNSNQPQHF. The DNA for the CDR3 is TGTGCCAGCCGAGGGGGTAATAGCAATCAGCCCCAGCATTTT.

The J gene is TRBJ2-1, the V gene TRBV11-2; possible D gene TRBD2, 6 bases. V lost 0 bases to trimming and J lost 1 base, with 16 bases between them. CDR1 SGHAT and CDR2 FQNNGV come from the germline V gene. The CDR3 loop spans 18 amino acids. CDR3 DNA: TGTGCCAGCAGCTTAGAGGGGGGTTGGATGGGGTCCTACAATGAGCAGTTCTTC. This translates into CASSLEGGWMGSYNEQFF.

On this clone itself: Other DNA sequences of this sample code for an identical CDR3. The J gene is TRBJ1-2, the V gene TRBV12-3 or TRBV12-4, with D possibly being TRBD1 (5 bases). The CDR3 consists of 12 residues. The ends were cut back, 0 bases at V and 8 bases at J, with 7 bases in the middle. The CDR3 loop reads CASSLAGGGYTF. As DNA, the CDR3 is TGTGCCAGCAGTTTAGCTGGGGGGGGCTACACCTTC.

The J gene is TRBJ2-2, the V gene TRBV7-9; D is ambiguous. Trimming stripped 8 bases from V and 4 bases from J, with 11 bases between. CDR3 length: 13 amino acids. CDR1 and CDR2 (germline): SEHNR, FQNEAQ (reference sequence). CDR3 nucleotides: TGTGCCAGCGCTCCAGGCGGCACCGGGGAGCTGTTTTTT. Translation gives CASAPGGTGELFF.

The chain recombines TRBV5-1 with TRBJ2-3; the D gene could be TRBD1 or TRBD2 (5 bases each). The CDR3 is 14 amino acids. Germline assignment: CDR1 SGHRS and CDR2 YFSETQ. V lost 6 bases and J lost 1, with 12 bases in between. The CDR3, as DNA: TGCGCCAGCACTCCCATGGGGGGCACAGATACGCAGTATTTT. Residues: CASTPMGGTDTQYF.

The chain carries TRBV6-2 or TRBV6-3 and TRBJ2-1, with 9 positions matching TRBD2. V gave up 4 bases and J gave up 6 bases; unmatched junction bases: 7. This CDR3 comprises 15 residues. Germline V gene sequence: CDR1 MNHEY, CDR2 SVGEGT. This chain's CDR3 is CASSSNSGGGNEQFF. The CDR3 bases are TGTGCCAGCAGTTCTAATAGCGGGGGAGGCAATGAGCAGTTCTTC.

The V and J genes are TRBV18 and TRBJ2-3; TRBD2 might be the D (5 bases). The germline gives CDR1 KGHSH, CDR2 LQKENI. This CDR3 is 14 amino acids long. V was clipped by 0 bases and J by 5 bases, with 9 bases between them. This CDR3 is CASSPPAGGDTQYF. DNA for the CDR3: TGTGCCAGCTCACCACCGGCGGGTGGAGATACGCAGTATTTT.

V usage is TRBV10-2 and J usage is TRBJ1-1, with 11 nucleotides matching TRBD1. V lost 6 bases and J lost 8; bases outside the gene matches: 26. The CDR3 spans 20 residues. CDR1 and CDR2 (germline): WSHSY, SAAADI. CDR3 residues: CASRSGDGSGWGQGVWEAFF. The CDR3 DNA follows: TGCGCCAGCAGGAGCGGGGACGGATCCGGGTGGGGACAGGGGGTATGGGAAGCTTTCTTT.

About this clone: This sample includes further DNA sequences coding for the same CDR3. The V call is TRBV7-9, the J call TRBJ1-1; the match to TRBD1 covers 9 bases. V trimming: 5 bases; J trimming: 0 bases; junction bases outside the gene matches: 10. The CDR3 is 17 amino acids. Looked up from germline, CDR1 is SEHNR and CDR2 is FQNEAQ (reference sequence). CDR3 sequence reads: CASSPRQGGALNTEAFF. The CDR3 nucleotides are TGTGCCAGCAGCCCAAGACAGGGGGGAGCTTTGAACACTGAAGCTTTCTTT.

J is TRBJ1-6 and V is TRBV3-1 (or the pseudogene TRBV3-2); tentatively, D is TRBD1 (5 bases). The CDR3 spans 14 residues. The V gene lost 6 bases and the J gene lost 4 bases, with 10 bases spanning the gap. In germline, CDR1 is LGHDT, CDR2 YNNKEL (reference sequence). In nucleotides, the CDR3 is TGTGCCAGCAGGACCGGGGCTTATAATTCACCCCTCCACTTT. This gives the protein CASRTGAYNSPLHF.

The chain has TRBV15 and TRBJ2-5; TRBD2 is a possible D gene (5 bases). The CDR3 spans 13 residues. Trimming shortened V by 1 base and J by 2 bases, and 5 bases separated the two germline ends. The germline V gene has CDR1 LNHNV and CDR2 YYDKDF (reference sequence). DNA of the CDR3: TGTGCCACCAGCAGAGGGGAGCAAGAGACCCAGTACTTC. Its protein is CATSRGEQETQYF.

V gene TRBV28 combines with J gene TRBJ2-1; 7 bases match TRBD2. The CDR3 sequence is 15 residues long. The junction had 8 bases not matched to a gene; V was cut back by 7 bases and J by 2 bases. Germline V gives CDR1 MDHEN, CDR2 SYDVKM. The CDR3 DNA reads TGTGCCAGCACCTTGGGGGGGTTTGCCTACAATGAGCAGTTCTTC. It is translated as CASTLGGFAYNEQFF.

The rearrangement uses TRBV5-6 and TRBJ1-5; TRBD1 agrees at 7 bases. Germline V lookup: CDR1 SGHDT, CDR2 YYEEEE. V lost 4 bases to trimming and J lost 4 bases; unmatched junction nucleotides: 14. This CDR3 is 17 amino acids long. CDR3 amino acids: CASSRRVGGTDNQPQHF. DNA of the CDR3: TGTGCCAGCAGCCGGCGCGTAGGGGGCACAGATAATCAGCCCCAGCATTTT.

The V and J genes are TRBV7-6 and TRBJ1-5, with D unclear. V shed 3 bases and J shed 7 bases, with 10 bases lying between them. The germline gives CDR1 SGHVS, CDR2 FNYEAQ. The CDR3 sequence is 13 residues long. The CDR3 DNA sequence: TGTGCCAGCAGCTTTAACAGTGGACAGCCCCAGCATTTT. Amino acids: CASSFNSGQPQHF.

The chain couples TRBV6-5 to TRBJ2-5, with 10 bases identical to TRBD1. V was clipped by 2 bases and J by 4 bases; unmatched bases: 7. Germline CDR1 and CDR2: MNHEY and SVGAGI. The CDR3 is 16 residues long. CDR3 residues: CASSYGDRGLSETQYF. CDR3 DNA: TGTGCCAGCAGTTACGGCGACAGGGGGCTGTCAGAGACCCAGTACTTC.

The gene calls are TRBV13 and TRBJ2-2; 7 nucleotides align to TRBD1. CDR1 and CDR2 (germline): PRHDT, FYEKMQ (reference sequence). The length of the CDR3 is 15 residues. The ends lost 7 bases at V and 1 base at J; junction bases unmatched: 6. The DNA of the CDR3 is TGTGCCAGCACCTACAGGGGTTGGAACACCGGGGAGCTGTTTTTT. This translates into CASTYRGWNTGELFF.

This clone has just a few counts. Germline and junction disagree at one end, which may indicate a read error. This chain connects TRBV18 to TRBJ2-5, with no clear D. Germline lookup yields CDR1 KGHSH and CDR2 LQKENI. This CDR3 region has 15 residues. The CDR3 is CASSPRLFDKETQYF. CDR3 DNA sequence: TGTGCCAGCTCCCCACGATTATTTGACAAAGAGACCCAGTACTTC.

This clone turned up a few times. The chain carries TRBV7-9 and TRBJ2-2; D remains ambiguous. The CDR3 length is 13 residues. Germline V gene data show CDR1 as SEHNR and CDR2 as FQNEAQ (reference sequence). V was clipped by 9 bases and J by 4 bases, with 12 bases between them. CDR3 bases: TGTGCCAGTCAGCTTACTCCCACCGGGGAGCTGTTTTTT. Translating gives CASQLTPTGELFF.

The chain carries TRBV7-2 and TRBJ1-2; TRBD1 agrees at 9 bases. V dropped 6 bases and J dropped 5; count of bases not matched to a gene: 7. The germline V gene encodes CDR1 SGHTA and CDR2 FQGNSA. This CDR3 is 14 amino acids long. The CDR3 DNA is TGTGCCAGCAGTGTTACAGGGGGCAGGTATGGCTACACCTTC. Translation: CASSVTGGRYGYTF.